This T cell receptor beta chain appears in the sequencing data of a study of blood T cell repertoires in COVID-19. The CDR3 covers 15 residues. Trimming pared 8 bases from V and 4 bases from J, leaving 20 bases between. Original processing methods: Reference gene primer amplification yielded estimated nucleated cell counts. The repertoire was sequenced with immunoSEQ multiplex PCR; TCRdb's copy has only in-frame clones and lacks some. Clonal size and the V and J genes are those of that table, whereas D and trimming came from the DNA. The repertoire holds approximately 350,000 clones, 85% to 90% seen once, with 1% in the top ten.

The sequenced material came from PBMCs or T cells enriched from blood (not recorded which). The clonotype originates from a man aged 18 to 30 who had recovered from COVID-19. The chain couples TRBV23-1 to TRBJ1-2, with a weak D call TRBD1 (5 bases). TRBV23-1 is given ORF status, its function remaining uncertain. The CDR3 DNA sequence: TGCGCCAGCTTTGGGGCAGGACCGCATGGCTATGGCTACACCTTC. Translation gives CASFGAGPHGYGYTF.